This TCR beta chain is from a study of somatic mutations in cytotoxic T cells in rheumatoid arthritis. Background on the study: Among the T-cell populations stained with V beta antibodies, some were separated by flow sorting at nearly 100% purity, including V beta1+ cells whose TCRB was sequenced.

Female donors made up 50% to 55% of the healthy controls, blood donors whose median age was about 56 years (range roughly 21-80). Libraries were prepared by immunoSEQ multiplex PCR; TCRdb keeps only in-frame clonotypes and omits some of them. The sample includes 10,000 or so clones, 65% to 85% of them seen just once. Deletions cut 2 bases from V and 0 bases from J, with 5 bases between. There are 15 residues in the CDR3. The V gene's germline CDR1 is MNHNS and CDR2 SASEGT. V is TRBV6-1 and J is TRBJ2-6, with D uncertain. The receptor's source is a woman between 45 and 60 years old in good health. Sequenced material: CD8+ T cells sorted from blood. The CDR3 loop is CASSERVSGANVLTF. The CDR3 nucleotides read TGTGCCAGCAGTGAACGGGTCTCTGGGGCCAACGTCCTGACTTTC.